These 17 T cell receptor beta chains were sequenced from one sample in a study of blood T cell repertoires in COVID-19. The data were produced by immunoSEQ multiplex PCR, yet TCRdb's version contains in-frame clones alone and is incomplete. Here the sample spans about 150,000 clones, about four fifths being singletons. Material: peripheral blood. Receptors were obtained from a woman aged 60 to 75 with acute or convalescent COVID-19.

Only one count was recorded for this clone. The chain employs TRBV7-2 and TRBJ2-5; 10 bases are shared with TRBD2. Germline V gene data show CDR1 as SGHTA and CDR2 as FQGNSA. V shed 2 bases and J 5 bases; nucleotides not matched to a gene: 5. This CDR3 is 15 amino acids long. This chain's CDR3 is CASSLLAGARETQYF. The CDR3 DNA reads as TGTGCCAGCAGCTTACTAGCGGGGGCCCGGGAGACCCAGTACTTC.

This rearrangement joins TRBV4-2 to TRBJ1-5, with a tentative D call TRBD1 (6 bases). Trimming pared 1 base from V and 3 bases from J, leaving 13 bases between. Per germline, CDR1 LGHNA and CDR2 YNFKEQ. The CDR3 loop spans 16 amino acids. The CDR3 reads CASSQAQGLVNQPQHF. For the CDR3, the DNA is TGTGCCAGCAGCCAAGCCCAGGGGCTTGTCAATCAGCCCCAGCATTTT.

This chain connects TRBV19 to TRBJ1-1; D unclear. The CDR3 runs to 14 residues. Germline V gives CDR1 LNHDA, CDR2 SQIVND (reference sequence). V lost 4 bases, J lost 4 bases, and 13 bases lay in between. The CDR3 nucleotides are TGTGCCAGTAGTACCGAGGGTTTACGCACTGAAGCTTTCTTT. Encoded protein: CASSTEGLRTEAFF.

The chain combines TRBV5-1 with TRBJ2-1, with D perhaps TRBD2 (5 bases). The CDR3 has 15 residues. V was cut by 1 base and J by 3 bases, with 11 bases left in between. CDR1 and CDR2 (germline): SGHRS, YFSETQ. This CDR3 is CASSLSGLDYNEQFF. CDR3 nucleotides: TGCGCCAGCAGCTTGTCCGGACTTGACTACAATGAGCAGTTCTTC.

The genes are TRBV10-2 and TRBJ2-7; TRBD1 might be the D (5 bases). The CDR3 runs 17 residues. Trimming took 3 bases from V and 0 from J, leaving 18 bases between them. Germline CDR1 and CDR2: WSHSY and SAAADI. CDR3 amino acids: CASSDKGPDSSSYEQYF. The DNA of the CDR3 is TGCGCCAGCAGTGATAAGGGGCCAGACAGTAGCTCCTACGAGCAGTACTTC.

The gene calls are TRBV9 and TRBJ2-2, with TRBD2 matching over 16 bases. After removal of 3 bases from V and 7 bases from J, the junction contained 6 bases not matched to a gene. Looked up from germline, CDR1 is SGDLS and CDR2 is YYNGEE. This CDR3 region has 17 residues. The CDR3 spells CASSAGTSGGAGGELFF. The CDR3 nucleotides are TGTGCCAGCAGCGCCGGGACTAGCGGGGGGGCAGGCGGGGAGCTGTTTTTT.

V is TRBV6-2 or TRBV6-3 and J is TRBJ2-1, with TRBD2 matching 12 bases. With 5 bases clipped from V and 6 bases from J, the junction kept 8 bases outside the gene matches. The CDR3 is 16 amino acids. In germline, CDR1 is MNHEY, CDR2 SVGEGT. The CDR3 reads CASSNPSGGALNEQFF. In nucleotides, the CDR3 is TGTGCCAGCAGTAACCCTAGCGGGGGGGCCCTCAATGAGCAGTTCTTC.

The V and J genes are TRBV5-1 and TRBJ1-5; TRBD1 matches 8 bases. CDR3 length equals 16 residues. Losses at the gene ends were 4 bases for V and 0 bases for J; bases not matched to a gene: 6. Germline V CDR1 and CDR2: SGHRS, YFSETQ. CDR3 sequence reads: CASSVSGGYSNQPQHF. CDR3 sequence (DNA): TGCGCCAGCAGCGTATCAGGGGGCTATAGCAATCAGCCCCAGCATTTT.

The sample holds a few counts of this clone. V is TRBV19 and J is TRBJ1-1; TRBD1 matches 7 bases. Per the germline V gene, CDR1 is LNHDA and CDR2 is SQIVND (reference sequence). With V trimmed by 5 bases and J by 4 bases, 4 bases remained unmatched. The length of the CDR3 is 13 residues. The DNA of the CDR3 is TGTGCCAGTAGTTTACAGGGGAGCACTGAAGCTTTCTTT. Amino acid sequence: CASSLQGSTEAFF. The whole variable domain, filled in from reference TRBV19 and TRBJ1-1, reads DGGITQSPKYLFRKEGQNVTLSCEQNLNHDAMYWYRQDPGQGLRLIYYSQIVNDFQKGDIAEGYSVSREKKESFPLTVTSAQKNPTAFYLCASSLQGSTEAFFGQGTRLTVV.

The V call is TRBV7-9, the J call TRBJ1-2; 9 bases agree with TRBD1. This CDR3 is 12 amino acids long. Germline V CDR1 and CDR2: SEHNR, FQNEAQ (reference sequence). For the CDR3, the DNA is TGTGCTATCTCCGGACAGGGGTATGGCTACACCTTC. Its protein product is CAISGQGYGYTF.

In its sample, this clone was seen once. V and J are TRBV3-1 (or the pseudogene TRBV3-2) and TRBJ1-1, with 9 nucleotides matching TRBD1. This CDR3 comprises 13 residues. CDR1 is LGHDT, CDR2 YNNKEL, per germline (reference sequence). The V and J ends lost 6 bases and 4 bases, in that order; junction bases with no gene match: 3. CDR3 in DNA: TGTGCCAGCAGTAGACAGGGGGGCACTGAAGCTTTCTTT. Encoded protein: CASSRQGGTEAFF.

This clone was observed a few times. This chain links TRBV7-9 with TRBJ2-1, with TRBD1 matching 10 bases. Germline assignment: CDR1 SEHNR and CDR2 FQNEAQ (reference sequence). This CDR3 spans 15 amino acids. The V and J ends lost 1 base and 9 bases, in that order; junction bases with no gene match: 6. The CDR3 nucleotides are TGTGCCAGCAGCTTAGGAGACAGGGGGCACGGTGAGCAGTTCTTC. This gives the protein CASSLGDRGHGEQFF.

CDR3 sequence: CASSVKISGGTDTQYF. DNA for the CDR3: TGTGCCAGCAGTGTAAAAATCAGCGGGGGCACAGATACGCAGTATTTT. The chain recombines TRBV6-1 with TRBJ2-3, with 7 positions matching TRBD2. The CDR3 has 16 amino acids. Per the germline V gene, CDR1 is MNHNS and CDR2 is SASEGT. With 4 bases clipped from V and 1 base from J, the junction kept 8 bases outside the gene matches.

The chain uses TRBV5-1 and TRBJ2-7, with a tentative D call TRBD1 (5 bases). V was trimmed by 0 bases and J by 5 bases, leaving 12 bases between them. This CDR3 is built from 14 residues. The V gene's germline CDR1 is SGHRS and CDR2 YFSETQ. The DNA for the CDR3 is TGCGCCAGCAGCTTGGTTCTAGGGGTCCACGAGCAGTACTTC. It encodes CASSLVLGVHEQYF.

The genes are TRBV10-3 and TRBJ1-1; 9 bases agree with TRBD1. The CDR3 has 14 residues. V lost 7 bases, J lost 4 bases, and 7 bases stayed unmatched. Germline lookup yields CDR1 ENHRY and CDR2 SYGVKD. The DNA for the CDR3 is TGTGCCATCATCCCGGGACAGGGTGCCACTGAAGCTTTCTTT. Encoded protein: CAIIPGQGATEAFF.

V gene TRBV5-1 combines with J gene TRBJ1-2; the D gene is possibly TRBD1 (5 bases). This CDR3 contains 17 residues. V was cut by 4 bases and J by 4 bases, with 23 bases left in between. From germline, CDR1 is SGHRS and CDR2 YFSETQ. CDR3 residues: CASSAGVGQTFAYGYTF. CDR3 bases: TGCGCCAGCAGCGCGGGGGTGGGGCAAACCTTTGCCTATGGCTACACCTTC.

The rearrangement joins TRBV11-2 to TRBJ2-2; D is unclear. V was trimmed by 5 bases and J by 6 bases, leaving 7 bases between them. Germline V gene data show CDR1 as SGHAT and CDR2 as FQNNGV. CDR3 size: 12 residues. The CDR3, as DNA: TGTGCCAGCAGCCCGGGTCCCGGGGAGCTGTTTTTT. This gives the protein CASSPGPGELFF.